Listed below are T cell receptor beta chains from one sample, sequenced in a study of technical replicates of blood from several donors. Profiled with immunoSEQ multiplex PCR; TCRdb holds only in-frame clones, not every one. The sample consists of around 78,000 clones, 94% of them appearing once. Sequenced input: T cells isolated from PBMCs. The receptor source for this set is a human donor in good health. The CDR3 runs from the conserved cysteine through the conserved F or W. Each record gives: D gene, V gene, J gene, clone size, CDR3 protein, CDR3 DNA. A D gene is named only where the DNA matches it firmly. The size entry is marked missing in some rows and otherwise reads once, few, many or a size class.

D gene: -; V gene: TRBV7-9; J gene: TRBJ1-4; clone size: -; CDR3 protein: CASSLGGGSNEKLFF; CDR3 DNA: TGTGCCAGCAGCTTAGGAGGGGGATCTAATGAAAAACTGTTTTTT
D gene: TRBD1; V gene: TRBV29-1; J gene: TRBJ1-2; clone size: once; CDR3 protein: CSVVGQGDYGYTF; CDR3 DNA: TGCAGCGTTGTTGGCCAGGGGGATTATGGCTACACCTTC
D gene: -; V gene: TRBV27; J gene: TRBJ1-2; clone size: -; CDR3 protein: CASRSIREIAGNGYTF; CDR3 DNA: TGTGCCAGCAGATCAATAAGGGAGATTGCGGGGAATGGCTACACCTTC
D gene: TRBD2; V gene: TRBV29-1; J gene: TRBJ2-5; clone size: -; CDR3 protein: CSVVLPSGGGTQYF; CDR3 DNA: TGCAGCGTTGTACTCCCTAGCGGCGGGGGGACCCAGTACTTC
D gene: TRBD1; V gene: TRBV28; J gene: TRBJ2-3; clone size: once; CDR3 protein: CASSPGQGSDTQYF; CDR3 DNA: TGTGCCAGCAGTCCCGGACAGGGGTCAGATACGCAGTATTTT
D gene: TRBD2; V gene: TRBV7-9; J gene: TRBJ2-7; clone size: -; CDR3 protein: CASSVRLAGANYEQYF; CDR3 DNA: TGTGCCAGCAGCGTACGGCTAGCGGGGGCCAACTACGAGCAGTACTTC
D gene: -; V gene: TRBV19; J gene: TRBJ2-7; clone size: -; CDR3 protein: CASSIGREVPYEQYF; CDR3 DNA: TGTGCCAGTAGTATAGGTAGGGAGGTCCCCTACGAGCAGTACTTC
D gene: -; V gene: TRBV4-2; J gene: TRBJ2-1; clone size: -; CDR3 protein: CASSQGGGNEQFF; CDR3 DNA: TGTGCCAGCAGCCAAGGAGGGGGCAATGAGCAGTTCTTC
D gene: -; V gene: TRBV5-1; J gene: TRBJ1-3; clone size: -; CDR3 protein: CASSLGTGAGNTIYF; CDR3 DNA: TGCGCCAGCAGCTTGGGAACAGGAGCCGGAAACACCATATATTTT
D gene: -; V gene: TRBV4-1; J gene: TRBJ1-5; clone size: -; CDR3 protein: CASSQILSTNSNQPQHF; CDR3 DNA: TGCGCCAGCAGCCAGATTTTATCTACTAACAGCAATCAGCCCCAGCATTTT
D gene: TRBD1; V gene: TRBV7-9; J gene: TRBJ2-5; clone size: -; CDR3 protein: CASSPDRVETQYF; CDR3 DNA: TGTGCCAGCAGCCCGGACAGGGTGGAGACCCAGTACTTC
D gene: TRBD2; V gene: TRBV25-1; J gene: TRBJ2-5; clone size: -; CDR3 protein: CASSEGGLGTLGFETQYF; CDR3 DNA: TGTGCCAGCAGTGAAGGAGGACTAGGCACTCTTGGTTTCGAGACCCAGTACTTC
D gene: -; V gene: TRBV10-3; J gene: TRBJ1-1; clone size: -; CDR3 protein: CAISLRGGRSYEAFF; CDR3 DNA: TGTGCCATCAGTCTCCGGGGAGGGAGATCTTATGAAGCTTTCTTT
D gene: TRBD2; V gene: TRBV4-1; J gene: TRBJ2-7; clone size: -; CDR3 protein: CASSLAGGPEEQYF; CDR3 DNA: TGCGCCAGCAGTTTGGCGGGGGGGCCGGAGGAGCAGTACTTC
D gene: TRBD1; V gene: TRBV19; J gene: TRBJ2-3; clone size: -; CDR3 protein: CASSFPGTGSGLSTDTQYF; CDR3 DNA: TGTGCCAGTAGTTTCCCTGGGACAGGGAGTGGGCTATCGACAGATACGCAGTATTTT
D gene: -; V gene: TRBV4-1; J gene: TRBJ2-7; clone size: -; CDR3 protein: CASSQPGSTYEQYF; CDR3 DNA: TGCGCCAGCAGCCAACCGGGATCGACCTACGAGCAGTACTTC
D gene: TRBD1; V gene: TRBV6-6; J gene: TRBJ2-7; clone size: once; CDR3 protein: CASREGQGIGYEQYF; CDR3 DNA: TGTGCCAGCAGGGAGGGACAGGGCATCGGTTACGAGCAGTACTTC
D gene: -; V gene: TRBV10-2; J gene: TRBJ1-2; clone size: -; CDR3 protein: CASSDRPNYGYTF; CDR3 DNA: TGCGCCAGCAGTGACAGGCCTAACTATGGCTACACCTTC
D gene: TRBD1; V gene: TRBV5-1; J gene: TRBJ2-7; clone size: -; CDR3 protein: CASSLAPRQGTYEQYF; CDR3 DNA: TGCGCCAGCAGCTTGGCCCCGAGACAGGGAACCTACGAGCAGTACTTC
D gene: -; V gene: TRBV10-2; J gene: TRBJ1-5; clone size: once; CDR3 protein: CANKRIYSNQPQHF; CDR3 DNA: TGCGCCAATAAGAGGATTTATAGCAATCAGCCCCAGCATTTT
D gene: TRBD1; V gene: TRBV9; J gene: TRBJ2-7; clone size: -; CDR3 protein: CASSPRTGVSSYEQYF; CDR3 DNA: TGTGCCAGCAGCCCCCGAACAGGGGTCTCCTCCTACGAGCAGTACTTC
D gene: -; V gene: TRBV10-1; J gene: TRBJ2-1; clone size: -; CDR3 protein: CASSDYANWAINEQFF; CDR3 DNA: TGCGCCAGCAGTGATTACGCTAATTGGGCTATCAATGAGCAGTTCTTC
D gene: -; V gene: TRBV28; J gene: TRBJ1-6; clone size: -; CDR3 protein: CASTDRESPLHF; CDR3 DNA: TGTGCCAGCACGGACAGAGAATCACCCCTCCACTTT
D gene: TRBD2; V gene: TRBV28; J gene: TRBJ2-7; clone size: -; CDR3 protein: CASSLWAGGSVNEQYF; CDR3 DNA: TGTGCCAGCAGTTTATGGGCGGGCGGGAGCGTCAACGAGCAGTACTTC
D gene: -; V gene: TRBV7-9; J gene: TRBJ2-1; clone size: -; CDR3 protein: CASSLHPYAMEQFF; CDR3 DNA: TGTGCCAGCAGTCTCCACCCCTATGCGATGGAGCAGTTCTTC
D gene: -; V gene: TRBV29-1; J gene: TRBJ2-7; clone size: -; CDR3 protein: CSVEDSYEQYF; CDR3 DNA: TGCAGCGTGGAGGACAGCTACGAGCAGTACTTC
D gene: -; V gene: TRBV7-2; J gene: TRBJ2-2; clone size: -; CDR3 protein: CASSFLETGELFF; CDR3 DNA: TGTGCCAGCAGCTTCCTCGAGACCGGGGAGCTGTTTTTT
D gene: -; V gene: TRBV5-1; J gene: TRBJ1-4; clone size: -; CDR3 protein: CASSLAVEANEKLFF; CDR3 DNA: TGCGCCAGCAGCTTGGCTGTGGAGGCAAATGAAAAACTGTTTTTT
D gene: TRBD2; V gene: TRBV2; J gene: TRBJ2-2; clone size: -; CDR3 protein: CASRGLAGSTGELFF; CDR3 DNA: TGTGCCAGCAGGGGACTAGCGGGCTCTACCGGGGAGCTGTTTTTT
D gene: -; V gene: TRBV28; J gene: TRBJ1-1; clone size: -; CDR3 protein: CASNLPWANTEAFF; CDR3 DNA: TGTGCCAGCAACCTGCCATGGGCGAACACTGAAGCTTTCTTT
D gene: TRBD1; V gene: TRBV29-1; J gene: TRBJ2-7; clone size: -; CDR3 protein: CSVVGDREYEQYF; CDR3 DNA: TGCAGCGTTGTAGGTGACAGGGAATACGAGCAGTACTTC
D gene: -; V gene: TRBV7-3; J gene: TRBJ2-2; clone size: -; CDR3 protein: CASSLFGGNTGELFF; CDR3 DNA: TGTGCCAGCAGCTTATTTGGCGGTAACACCGGGGAGCTGTTTTTT
D gene: -; V gene: TRBV2; J gene: TRBJ2-7; clone size: -; CDR3 protein: CASSFLGDSYEQYF; CDR3 DNA: TGTGCCAGCAGTTTCCTGGGCGACTCCTACGAGCAGTACTTC
D gene: -; V gene: TRBV27; J gene: TRBJ1-1; clone size: -; CDR3 protein: CASSYEQGLDTEAFF; CDR3 DNA: TGTGCCAGCAGTTATGAACAGGGTTTGGACACTGAAGCTTTCTTT
D gene: -; V gene: TRBV6-5; J gene: TRBJ2-7; clone size: once; CDR3 protein: CASSYSPPGATYEQYF; CDR3 DNA: TGTGCCAGCAGTTACTCTCCCCCAGGGGCCACTTACGAGCAGTACTTC
D gene: -; V gene: TRBV6-1; J gene: TRBJ2-7; clone size: few; CDR3 protein: CASAGAGALYEQYF; CDR3 DNA: TGTGCCAGCGCGGGGGCAGGGGCATTATACGAGCAGTACTTC
D gene: -; V gene: TRBV7-6; J gene: TRBJ2-2; clone size: -; CDR3 protein: CASSLGRDTVTGELFF; CDR3 DNA: TGTGCCAGCAGCTTAGGCCGGGACACCGTCACCGGGGAGCTGTTTTTT
D gene: TRBD2; V gene: TRBV5-4; J gene: TRBJ2-1; clone size: -; CDR3 protein: CASTAGGYSYNEQFF; CDR3 DNA: TGTGCCAGCACGGCGGGGGGCTACTCCTACAATGAGCAGTTCTTC
D gene: -; V gene: TRBV27; J gene: TRBJ1-2; clone size: once; CDR3 protein: CASSLSTDSSYTF; CDR3 DNA: TGTGCCAGCAGTTTATCTACGGACTCTTCCTACACCTTC
D gene: TRBD2; V gene: TRBV28; J gene: TRBJ2-1; clone size: -; CDR3 protein: CASKGLAATNEQFF; CDR3 DNA: TGTGCCAGCAAAGGACTAGCGGCGACCAATGAGCAGTTCTTC
D gene: TRBD1; V gene: TRBV11-2; J gene: TRBJ2-7; clone size: few; CDR3 protein: CASSPGQGFRYEQYF; CDR3 DNA: TGTGCCAGCAGCCCGGGACAGGGGTTCAGGTACGAGCAGTACTTC
D gene: -; V gene: TRBV29-1; J gene: TRBJ1-5; clone size: -; CDR3 protein: CSVAPGNSQPQHF; CDR3 DNA: TGCAGCGTGGCCCCGGGGAATAGTCAGCCCCAGCATTTT
D gene: TRBD1; V gene: TRBV28; J gene: TRBJ2-7; clone size: -; CDR3 protein: CASSFEDREYEQYF; CDR3 DNA: TGTGCCAGCAGCTTTGAGGACAGGGAATACGAGCAGTACTTC
D gene: -; V gene: TRBV19; J gene: TRBJ2-2; clone size: -; CDR3 protein: CASTSIGGRAGELFF; CDR3 DNA: TGTGCCAGTACCTCGATAGGGGGGAGGGCCGGGGAGCTGTTTTTT
D gene: TRBD2; V gene: TRBV2; J gene: TRBJ2-4; clone size: -; CDR3 protein: CASRGTSGQNIQYF; CDR3 DNA: TGTGCCAGCAGGGGTACTAGCGGACAAAACATTCAGTACTTC
D gene: -; V gene: TRBV30; J gene: TRBJ1-2; clone size: -; CDR3 protein: CAWSEGAGYTF; CDR3 DNA: TGTGCCTGGAGTGAAGGGGCGGGCTACACCTTC
D gene: TRBD2; V gene: TRBV19; J gene: TRBJ2-5; clone size: -; CDR3 protein: CASSLGTSDPETQYF; CDR3 DNA: TGTGCCAGTAGCCTCGGGACTAGCGATCCAGAGACCCAGTACTTC
D gene: -; V gene: TRBV29-1; J gene: TRBJ1-3; clone size: -; CDR3 protein: CSVEDGRGGGNTIYF; CDR3 DNA: TGCAGCGTTGAAGATGGTCGGGGGGGCGGAAACACCATATATTTT
D gene: -; V gene: TRBV2; J gene: TRBJ2-1; clone size: -; CDR3 protein: CASSERLARYNEQFF; CDR3 DNA: TGTGCCAGCAGTGAAAGGCTAGCGCGTTACAATGAGCAGTTCTTC
D gene: TRBD1; V gene: TRBV19; J gene: TRBJ1-5; clone size: -; CDR3 protein: CASSMGDRHQPQHF; CDR3 DNA: TGTGCCAGTAGTATGGGGGACAGGCATCAGCCCCAGCATTTT
D gene: -; V gene: TRBV4-1; J gene: TRBJ1-3; clone size: -; CDR3 protein: CASKLTDHSGNTIYF; CDR3 DNA: TGCGCCAGTAAATTGACTGACCACTCTGGAAACACCATATATTTT
D gene: -; V gene: TRBV28; J gene: TRBJ2-5; clone size: -; CDR3 protein: CASSSGLGRTQYF; CDR3 DNA: TGTGCCAGTTCATCGGGCTTGGGGCGGACCCAGTACTTC
D gene: -; V gene: TRBV5-1; J gene: TRBJ2-1; clone size: -; CDR3 protein: CASSPVYLADEQFF; CDR3 DNA: TGCGCCAGCAGCCCGGTTTATTTAGCGGATGAGCAGTTCTTC
D gene: -; V gene: TRBV6-4; J gene: TRBJ1-5; clone size: -; CDR3 protein: CASANQPQHF; CDR3 DNA: TGTGCCAGCGCGAATCAGCCCCAGCATTTT
D gene: TRBD1; V gene: TRBV5-6; J gene: TRBJ1-5; clone size: -; CDR3 protein: CASSRGPGQGNQPQHF; CDR3 DNA: TGTGCCAGCAGTAGGGGCCCGGGACAGGGGAATCAGCCCCAGCATTTT
D gene: TRBD1; V gene: TRBV2; J gene: TRBJ2-1; clone size: -; CDR3 protein: CASSDQGGVNEQFF; CDR3 DNA: TGTGCCAGCAGTGACCAAGGGGGCGTCAATGAGCAGTTCTTC
D gene: -; V gene: TRBV4-1; J gene: TRBJ2-7; clone size: -; CDR3 protein: CASSLLTVPKDEQYF; CDR3 DNA: TGCGCCAGCAGCCTTCTGACAGTCCCCAAGGATGAGCAGTACTTC
D gene: TRBD2; V gene: TRBV10-3; J gene: TRBJ2-1; clone size: once; CDR3 protein: CAIRGTSGYNEQFF; CDR3 DNA: TGTGCCATCAGGGGGACTAGCGGTTACAATGAGCAGTTCTTC
D gene: TRBD2; V gene: TRBV7-8; J gene: TRBJ2-3; clone size: -; CDR3 protein: CASSPSWRGSTDTQYF; CDR3 DNA: TGTGCCAGCAGCCCCTCTTGGCGGGGGAGCACAGATACGCAGTATTTT